Listed here is a single T cell receptor beta chain. What it binds is not known. This sample was included in a study of T cells in narcolepsy. For the study at large: Healthy controls were enrolled alongside patients with narcolepsy type 1 or type 2. The study, taken as a whole, reports: Autoreactive clone sequences were missing from some blood memory CD4+ repertoires. Reportedly, autoreactive clonotypes were serially detected in patients' blood but not controls'. Autoreactive HCRT-specific and TRIB2-specific clonotypes were marked in same-patient CSF-versus-blood CD4+ comparisons.

Measured with immunoSEQ multiplex PCR; TCRdb has only the in-frame clones, and not every one. The repertoire consists of 25,000 to 35,000 clones, with around 83% occurring once and the leading ten covering roughly 0.68%. This sequence originates from a human donor in good health. Sequencing was done on a sample of memory (CD45RA-) CD4+ T cells from blood.

This chain's CDR3 is CAIETNYGYTF. The DNA for the CDR3 is TGTGCCATCGAGACTAACTATGGCTACACCTTC. The V call is TRBV19, the J call TRBJ1-2; no reliable D call. V lost 10 bases to trimming and J lost 0 bases, with 6 bases between them. CDR1 and CDR2 from the germline V gene are LNHDA and SQIVND (reference sequence). The CDR3 extends over 11 amino acids.